The source of this T cell receptor beta chain is a study of blood T cell repertoires in COVID-19. TCRdb's copy holds only in-frame clones and misses some; the assay was immunoSEQ multiplex PCR. The sample contains 400,000 or so clones, 85% to 90% of which appear only once. V shed 4 bases and J shed 4 bases, with 17 bases lying between them. The CDR3 totals 15 residues. The V gene's germline CDR1 is GTSNPN and CDR2 SVGIG (reference sequence). The sequenced sample consisted of peripheral blood. The clonotype was recovered from a man in his late teens or twenties with COVID-19, enrolled during active disease. V is TRBV30 and J is TRBJ2-1; perhaps TRBD2 as D (6 bases). The CDR3 spells CAWTAASALYNEQFF. CDR3 DNA sequence: TGTGCCTGGACCGCGGCTAGCGCCTTATACAATGAGCAGTTCTTC.